Listed below are T cell receptor beta chains from one sample, sequenced in a study of regulatory T cells in long-lasting Graves disease. TCRdb reprocessed the multiplex PCR reads with MiXCR, giving one entry per CDR3 protein. The repertoire holds about 560,000 distinct CDR3 sequences, with approximately 16% as singletons. The same data also contributed to another study, on T cells in Graves' hyperthyroidism and ophthalmopathy.

The sequenced sample was peripheral blood mononuclear cells (PBMCs), obtained at new diagnosis, from a patient treated with antithyroid drugs. These receptors came from a man between 18 and 35 years old with Graves disease. The CDR3 runs from the conserved cysteine through the conserved F or W. D genes are given only for firm matches. Clone sizes are given selectively: once, few, many, or a class where the clone is expanded.

cdr3_nt | cdr3_aa | v_call | clone_size | j_call | d_call
TGTGCCAGCATAACGGGACAGGGGAACACTGAAGCTTTCTTT | CASITGQGNTEAFF | TRBV6-1 | few | TRBJ1-1 | TRBD1
TGCAGTGCTAGACAGGGCTCGGGGGAGCAGTACTTC | CSARQGSGEQYF | TRBV20-1 | few | TRBJ2-7 | .
TGCAGTGCTAGCGGTTCCGGGGAGCTGTTTTTT | CSASGSGELFF | TRBV20-1 | many | TRBJ2-2 | .
TGTGCCAGCAGTAGCAGGACAGGGTTCGGGGCCAACGTCCTGACTTTC | CASSSRTGFGANVLTF | TRBV2 | . | TRBJ2-6 | TRBD1
TGTGCCAGCAGCCCGATACGGGGCCCTGAGCAGTTCTTC | CASSPIRGPEQFF | TRBV14 | . | TRBJ2-1 | .
TGTGCCAGCAGCTTGGTAGGGTTTGGAAACACCATATATTTT | CASSLVGFGNTIYF | TRBV5-6 | . | TRBJ1-3 | .
TGCAGTGCTGTCGGACTAGCGGGGGGTGAGACCCAGTACTTC | CSAVGLAGGETQYF | TRBV20-1 | many | TRBJ2-5 | TRBD2
TGTGCCACGGGGCGGATCAGGAACCATGACTACAATGAGCAGTACTTC | CATGRIRNHDYNEQYF | TRBV27 | few | TRBJ2-7 | .
TGTGCCAGCAGTTTTGCTGGCGGGAGCATCTACGAGCAGTACTTC | CASSFAGGSIYEQYF | TRBV12-3/TRBV12-4 | many | TRBJ2-7 | TRBD2
TGTGCCAGCAGCCTAGCGGGAAGGTACCAAGAGACCCAGTACTTC | CASSLAGRYQETQYF | TRBV3-1 | . | TRBJ2-5 | TRBD2
TGTGCCAGCTCACCACTGGTGTCAGGGGGCATCTACGAGCAGTACTTC | CASSPLVSGGIYEQYF | TRBV18 | . | TRBJ2-7 | TRBD1
TGTGCCATCAGCCCAGGACTTGAGAACACCGGGGAGCTGTTTTTT | CAISPGLENTGELFF | TRBV10-3 | many | TRBJ2-2 | .
TGTGCCAGCAGCTTAGATTGGCAAGAGACCCAGTACTTC | CASSLDWQETQYF | TRBV7-2 | many | TRBJ2-5 | .
TGTGCCGCCACCGGACAGGGCAATCAGCCCCAGCATTTT | CAATGQGNQPQHF | TRBV10-3 | once | TRBJ1-5 | TRBD1
TGTGCCAGCACCTTCTTCGGGGTTGGGGTCCAGCCCCAGCATTTT | CASTFFGVGVQPQHF | TRBV6-1 | many | TRBJ1-5 | .
TGTGCCAGCAGACCCGAGGGGGAAGGGGAGCTGTACTTC | CASRPEGEGELYF | TRBV2 | . | TRBJ2-7 | .
TGTGCCAGCAGCTTAATTGGCGGGAGAGGGGCCGGGGAGCTGTTTTTT | CASSLIGGRGAGELFF | TRBV7-3 | . | TRBJ2-2 | TRBD2
TGTGCCAGCAGTCTCGGACCGGGACAGGTGTATACCGGGGAGCTGTTTTTT | CASSLGPGQVYTGELFF | TRBV12-3/TRBV12-4 | . | TRBJ2-2 | TRBD1
TGTGCCAGCAGTTACTCTATCGGGCAGCGGGAGTTAAACGAGCAGTACTTC | CASSYSIGQRELNEQYF | TRBV6-5 | many | TRBJ2-7 | TRBD2
TGTGCCAGCAGTTTAAAAGGCTACGAGCAGTACTTC | CASSLKGYEQYF | TRBV28 | many | TRBJ2-7 | .
TGTGCCAGCAGCGTAGGACTAGCGGGGAACACCGGGGAGCTGTTTTTT | CASSVGLAGNTGELFF | TRBV9 | few | TRBJ2-2 | TRBD2
TGTGCCAGCAGCCAACAGGGGAACACTGAAGCTTTCTTT | CASSQQGNTEAFF | TRBV3-1 | many | TRBJ1-1 | .
TGTGCCAGCAGGGACTACTCCTACAATGAGCAGTTCTTC | CASRDYSYNEQFF | TRBV2 | many | TRBJ2-1 | .
TGTGCCAGCAGTTACGCCGGGACTGGGGCCAACGTCCTGACTTTC | CASSYAGTGANVLTF | TRBV6-2/TRBV6-3 | . | TRBJ2-6 | .
TGTGCCACCAGCAGAGACCCTAGCGGTATCAATGAGCAGTTCTTC | CATSRDPSGINEQFF | TRBV15 | few | TRBJ2-1 | TRBD2
TGCACTGCCAAAGGGGCTACTAACTATGGCTACACCTTC | CTAKGATNYGYTF | TRBV20-1 | few | TRBJ1-2 | .
TGTGCCAGTAGTATAAGGGGACAGGGGGCCAAAAACATTCAGTACTTC | CASSIRGQGAKNIQYF | TRBV19 | . | TRBJ2-4 | TRBD1
TGTGCCAGCAGGACGGGACAACAACGCTACGAGCAGTACTTC | CASRTGQQRYEQYF | TRBV27 | many | TRBJ2-7 | .
TGTGCCAGTAGTATAGTGAGCGGGAGGACCTACGAGCAGTACTTC | CASSIVSGRTYEQYF | TRBV19 | . | TRBJ2-7 | TRBD2
TGTGCCAGCTCACCTCCTAGTCACACCTACGAGCAGTACTTC | CASSPPSHTYEQYF | TRBV18 | . | TRBJ2-7 | .
TGTGCCTGGACGGGCGGGAAGGGATCCGGGGAGCTGTTTTTT | CAWTGGKGSGELFF | TRBV30 | many | TRBJ2-2 | .
TGTGCCAGCAGCGTAGTGCCCCGCAATGAGCAGTTCTTC | CASSVVPRNEQFF | TRBV9 | few | TRBJ2-1 | .
TGTGCCAGCAGCCCCCGGTGGGAGGGCAGCCGTGCAGATACGCAGTATTTT | CASSPRWEGSRADTQYF | TRBV11-2 | . | TRBJ2-3 | TRBD2
TGTGCCAGCAGTTTTGGGGACAGGGGGCGTTCTAATGAAAAACTGTTTTTT | CASSFGDRGRSNEKLFF | TRBV12-3/TRBV12-4 | many | TRBJ1-4 | TRBD1
TGTGCCAGCAGCCCCGGCTTCGCTGGGGCCAACGTCCTGACTTTC | CASSPGFAGANVLTF | TRBV3-1 | many | TRBJ2-6 | .
TGTGCCAGCAGTGTGAGTAGCGGGAGCACAGATACGCAGTATTTT | CASSVSSGSTDTQYF | TRBV2 | few | TRBJ2-3 | TRBD2
TGTGCCTGGAGCCGGAGCCCAGATACGCAGTATTTT | CAWSRSPDTQYF | TRBV30 | . | TRBJ2-3 | .
TGTGCCAGCAGGGGGGCGTGGAGCAATCAGCCCCAGCATTTT | CASRGAWSNQPQHF | TRBV28 | many | TRBJ1-5 | .
TGTGCCAGCAGTTTAGGGGCGGTTTCCTACAATGAGCAGTTCTTC | CASSLGAVSYNEQFF | TRBV27 | . | TRBJ2-1 | .
TGCGCCAGCAGGAAGCGGGAGAGGGCCTCCGAGCAGTACTTC | CASRKRERASEQYF | TRBV10-2 | . | TRBJ2-7 | TRBD2
TGTGCCAGCAGCGGGACTAGTAAGGATGAGCAGTTCTTC | CASSGTSKDEQFF | TRBV11-3 | many | TRBJ2-1 | TRBD2
TGTGCCAGCAGCGTACCCCCGGGAGGCACCACAGATACGCAGTATTTT | CASSVPPGGTTDTQYF | TRBV9 | few | TRBJ2-3 | TRBD2
TGTGTCAGCAGTTGGGACCGACGGAAGTCTAGCACAGATACGCAGTATTTT | CVSSWDRRKSSTDTQYF | TRBV7-9 | . | TRBJ2-3 | .
TGCGCCAGCACGGACAGGGACTCTGGAGAAAAACTGTTTTTT | CASTDRDSGEKLFF | TRBV10-1 | few | TRBJ1-4 | TRBD1
TGTGCCAGCAGCCCTCTAGCGGCGTTATACAATGAGCAGTTCTTC | CASSPLAALYNEQFF | TRBV7-9 | many | TRBJ2-1 | TRBD2
TGCAGTGCTAAGGACCGGGACAGGATTTACGAGCAGTACTTC | CSAKDRDRIYEQYF | TRBV20-1 | . | TRBJ2-7 | TRBD1
TGCAGTGCTAGAGATAGGGGAGGGGGCACGAGCAATCAGCCCCAGCATTTT | CSARDRGGGTSNQPQHF | TRBV20-1 | . | TRBJ1-5 | TRBD1
TGTGCCAGCAGCGACGCACCGGGACGGATGAACACTGAAGCTTTCTTT | CASSDAPGRMNTEAFF | TRBV11-1 | many | TRBJ1-1 | .
TGCGCCAGCAGCTTGGAGCAGATGGAAACTGAAGCTTTCTTT | CASSLEQMETEAFF | TRBV5-1 | . | TRBJ1-1 | .
TGTGCCAGCAGTCCACGACAGGGCCGTTTCAATGAGCAGTTCTTC | CASSPRQGRFNEQFF | TRBV27 | many | TRBJ2-1 | TRBD1
TGCAGTGCCATCGCCCGCCGGGCTAGCGGGAGCGATGAGCAGTTCTTC | CSAIARRASGSDEQFF | TRBV20-1 | many | TRBJ2-1 | TRBD2
TGTGCCAGCAGCGTGATAGCGCCTAGCACAGATACGCAGTATTTT | CASSVIAPSTDTQYF | TRBV9 | . | TRBJ2-3 | .
TGTGCCAGCAGCCTCCGGGACAGGGTTTTCCTCCGGGAAAAACTGTTTTTT | CASSLRDRVFLREKLFF | TRBV7-2 | . | TRBJ1-4 | TRBD1